Below, 30 T cell receptor beta chains from the same sample are listed, as sequenced in a study of blood T cells in healthy people across ages. Alongside a J-beta primer mix, a sample-barcoded 5' primer served in a second PCR lasting about 7 to 11 cycles. TCRdb analysed the 5' RACE reads with MiXCR anew, one entry per CDR3 protein. The sample has roughly 1.4 million distinct CDR3 sequences; approximately 59% are singletons. Material: blood. These receptors came from a man aged 18 to 35 in good health.

This clonotype was recorded only once. This chain joins TRBV19 and TRBJ1-2; 9 bases agree with TRBD1. After removal of 6 bases from V and 7 bases from J, the junction contained 9 bases not matched to a gene. From germline, CDR1 is LNHDA and CDR2 SQIVND (reference sequence). The CDR3 sequence is 14 residues long. The CDR3 reads CASSRGTGSGGYTF. The CDR3 nucleotides are TGTGCCAGTAGCCGTGGGACAGGGAGCGGTGGCTACACCTTC.

The genes are TRBV6-4 and TRBJ2-1; D may be TRBD1 or TRBD2 (5 bases each). The V end was cut by 4 bases, the J end by 9 bases, with 16 bases between. CDR3 length equals 14 residues. CDR1 is MRHNA and CDR2 is SNTAGT in the germline V gene. This chain's CDR3 is CASSGGVPGGEQFF. CDR3 nucleotide sequence: TGTGCCAGCAGTGGAGGGGTTCCCGGAGGTGAGCAGTTCTTC.

This chain joins TRBV5-1 and TRBJ2-7, with D tentatively TRBD1 or TRBD2 (6 bases each). The CDR3 spans 15 residues. Germline values: CDR1 SGHRS, CDR2 YFSETQ. Trimming took off 4 bases at V and 4 bases at J, with 18 bases between the two ends. The CDR3 loop reads CASSRPGPGAYEQYF. CDR3 in DNA: TGCGCCAGCAGCCGACCGGGACCGGGGGCTTACGAGCAGTACTTC.

The V and J genes are TRBV5-6 and TRBJ2-1; either TRBD1 or TRBD2 may fit D (5 bases each). The CDR3 contains 15 residues. The germline gives CDR1 SGHDT, CDR2 YYEEEE. V was pared by 3 bases and J by 8 bases, with 18 bases between. CDR3 protein: CASSSTRGNGDEQFF. CDR3 sequence (DNA): TGTGCCAGCAGCTCCACTAGGGGAAATGGCGATGAGCAGTTCTTC. Variable domain in full (rest from reference TRBV5-6 and TRBJ2-1): DAGVTQSPTHLIKTRGQQVTLRCSPKSGHDTVSWYQQALGQGPQFIFQYYEEEERQRGNFPDRFSGHQFPNYSSELNVNALLLGDSALYLCASSSTRGNGDEQFFGPGTRLTVL.

This clonotype showed up just a few times. This sequence joins TRBV13 and TRBJ2-1, with 12 bases fitting TRBD2. Germline V gene lookup returns CDR1 PRHDT and CDR2 FYEKMQ (reference sequence). V was pared by 5 bases and J by 0 bases, with 11 bases of the junction left unmatched. The CDR3 is 19 residues long. The CDR3 loop is CASSHTSGGISSSYNEQFF. CDR3 DNA sequence: TGTGCCAGCAGCCATACTAGCGGGGGGATATCGAGCTCCTACAATGAGCAGTTCTTC.

The chain carries TRBV4-3 and TRBJ2-3, with D tentatively TRBD1 (5 bases). The CDR3 sequence is 19 residues long. Germline V CDR1 and CDR2: LGHNA, YSLEER. Trimming took 0 bases from V and 3 from J, leaving 22 bases between them. The CDR3 sequence is CASSQDSWGAGLSTDTQYF. CDR3 sequence (DNA): TGCGCCAGCAGCCAAGATTCCTGGGGCGCCGGGCTAAGTACAGATACGCAGTATTTT.

This chain's CDR3 is CSVQGAYGYTF. The CDR3, as DNA: TGCAGCGTACAGGGGGCTTATGGCTACACCTTC. The V and J genes are TRBV29-1 and TRBJ1-2; TRBD1 matches at 9 bases. Trimming took 6 bases from V and 5 from J; bases not matched to a gene: 1. Germline CDR1 is SQVTM and CDR2 is ANQGSEA. The CDR3 totals 11 residues.

This clonotype was recorded a few times. The rearrangement uses TRBV28 and TRBJ1-6; D may be TRBD1 (5 bases). The CDR3 totals 14 residues. The germline gives CDR1 MDHEN, CDR2 SYDVKM. Trimming removed 7 bases from V and 2 bases from J, with 9 bases in between. This chain's CDR3 is CASTSRAYNSPLHF. The CDR3 nucleotides read TGTGCCAGCACCAGCAGGGCCTATAATTCACCCCTCCACTTT.

This chain joins TRBV28 and TRBJ1-6; D gene ambiguous. Per the germline V gene, CDR1 is MDHEN and CDR2 is SYDVKM. The CDR3 runs 13 residues. Trimming took 6 bases from V and 8 from J, leaving 11 bases between them. The CDR3 loop reads CASRVRSDSPLHF. DNA of the CDR3: TGTGCCAGCAGAGTAAGGTCGGATTCACCCCTCCACTTT.

On this clonotype: A much larger clone sits a single nucleotide away, making a read error possible. This chain connects TRBV7-2 to TRBJ2-7; no definite D call. Trimming took 1 base from V and 2 from J, leaving 18 bases between them. Germline V lookup: CDR1 SGHTA, CDR2 FQGNSA. This CDR3 has 17 amino acids. CDR3 DNA: TGTGCCAGCAGCTTAGTCCAACCAGCCTCAATACCCTACGAGCAGTACTTC. As protein: CASSLVQPASIPYEQYF.

This clonotype was found once. J is TRBJ1-5 and V is TRBV24-1, with unresolved D. Germline CDR1 reads KGHDR; CDR2 reads SFDVKD. Trimming took off 4 bases at V and 0 bases at J, with 9 bases between the two ends. This CDR3 comprises 15 residues. DNA for the CDR3: TGTGCCACCAGTGACCCGGGCTATAGCAATCAGCCCCAGCATTTT. Amino acid sequence: CATSDPGYSNQPQHF.

The chain carries TRBV7-2 and TRBJ1-2; D is ambiguous. The CDR3 has 14 amino acids. V lost 1 base, J lost 8 bases, and 14 bases lay in between. CDR1 and CDR2 from the germline V gene are SGHTA and FQGNSA. CDR3 nucleotides: TGTGCCAGCAGCTTAGATCGTCAGGTTAAAGGCTACACCTTC. It specifies CASSLDRQVKGYTF.

The rearrangement joins TRBV7-2 to TRBJ1-3, with TRBD1 identical over 7 bases. CDR1 SGHTA and CDR2 FQGNSA come from the germline V gene. The length of the CDR3 is 16 residues. The J segment lost 0 bases and the V segment lost 4 bases, leaving 6 bases of the junction unmatched. This CDR3 reads CASSYPGQISGNTIYF. In DNA, the CDR3 is TGTGCCAGCAGCTACCCGGGACAGATCTCTGGAAACACCATATATTTT.

This clonotype was found many times. The chain carries TRBV6-1 and TRBJ2-6; tentatively, D is TRBD1 (5 bases). Trimming pared 6 bases from V and 1 base from J, leaving 13 bases between. The CDR3 consists of 16 residues. Germline-derived CDR1 and CDR2 are MNHNS and SASEGT. The CDR3: CASSSHQGSGANVLTF. Here the CDR3 DNA reads TGTGCCAGCAGCTCTCATCAGGGATCTGGGGCCAACGTCCTGACTTTC.

In the case of this clonotype: A junction boundary mismatches the germline segment, possibly from a read error. The V call is TRBV10-3, the J call TRBJ2-3; D possibly corresponds to TRBD1 (5 bases). Looked up from germline, CDR1 is ENHRY and CDR2 is SYGVKD. This CDR3 contains 13 residues. This chain's CDR3 is CAIRDSFGDSQYF. CDR3 DNA sequence: TGTGCCATCAGAGACAGTTTCGGAGATTCGCAGTATTTT.

This clonotype was observed a few times. The chain combines TRBV6-5 with TRBJ1-1, with TRBD1 as a possible D gene (6 bases). This CDR3 is built from 11 residues. V lost 7 bases, J lost 11 bases, and 14 bases lay in between. Germline V gives CDR1 MNHEY, CDR2 SVGAGI. The CDR3 DNA reads TGTGCCAGCAAAAGGGGGGGGGACGCTTTCTTT. Protein sequence: CASKRGGDAFF.

The chain joins TRBV27 to TRBJ1-2; 9 bases agree with TRBD1. CDR1 and CDR2 (germline): MNHEY, SMNVEV (reference sequence). Trimming at V came to 4 bases and at J to 0 bases, leaving 6 bases not matched to a gene. CDR3 length: 16 residues. DNA of the CDR3: TGTGCCAGCAGTTCCCGGGACAGGGACTCTAACTATGGCTACACCTTC. Its protein is CASSSRDRDSNYGYTF.

The chain combines TRBV20-1 with TRBJ2-3; the D is unclear. The V and J ends lost 3 bases and 2 bases respectively, with 12 bases between them. Per the germline V gene, CDR1 is DFQATT and CDR2 is SNEGSKA (reference sequence). This CDR3 spans 14 amino acids. The CDR3 reads CSASDPRATDTQYF. CDR3 in DNA: TGCAGTGCTAGCGACCCCCGGGCCACAGATACGCAGTATTTT.

The CDR3 DNA follows: TGTGCCAGTGAATTAGCGGGGGGGCGTTTGGAGACCCAGTACTTC. Translating gives CASELAGGRLETQYF. V is TRBV3-1 and J is TRBJ2-5, with 11 bases that match TRBD2. Germline lookup yields CDR1 LGHDT and CDR2 YNNKEL (reference sequence). The trim removed 9 bases at V and 5 bases at J, leaving 11 bases unmatched. The CDR3 has 15 residues.

This clonotype was counted between two and nine times. This chain connects TRBV3-1 to TRBJ2-1; TRBD2 matches at 11 bases. V lost 0 bases and J lost 4; bases outside the gene matches: 8. Germline assignment: CDR1 LGHDT and CDR2 YNNKEL (reference sequence). The CDR3 totals 18 residues. This CDR3 reads CASSQELMGLAEYNEQFF. CDR3 in DNA: TGTGCCAGCAGCCAAGAACTGATGGGACTAGCGGAGTACAATGAGCAGTTCTTC.

This chain uses TRBV4-2 with TRBJ2-3; D gene ambiguous. In germline, CDR1 is LGHNA, CDR2 YNFKEQ. CDR3 size: 15 residues. V lost 0 bases and J lost 6, with 13 bases in between. The CDR3 bases are TGTGCCAGCAGCCAAGACGCGTACCCGACCGATACGCAGTATTTT. Its translation: CASSQDAYPTDTQYF.

About this clonotype itself: Compared with germline, one end of the junction differs, possibly owing to a read error. V is TRBV7-7 and J is TRBJ1-1, with TRBD1 matching 12 bases. The CDR3 is 19 residues long. Germline V lookup: CDR1 SSHAT, CDR2 FNYEAQ (reference sequence). The CDR3 nucleotides read TGTGCTAGCAGCTTAAAGGGGACCGGGACAGGGGGCGCCGACACTGAAGCTTTCTTT. It encodes CASSLKGTGTGGADTEAFF.

The J gene is TRBJ2-2, the V gene TRBV29-1; TRBD2 matches at 10 bases. The trim removed 6 bases at V and 4 bases at J, leaving 2 bases unmatched. CDR1 and CDR2 from the germline V gene are SQVTM and ANQGSEA. The CDR3 has 13 amino acids. The CDR3 region has the DNA TGCAGCGTAGCGGGGGGGCTCACCGGGGAGCTGTTTTTT. Encoded protein: CSVAGGLTGELFF.

This clonotype has only a few counts. DNA of the CDR3: TGCAGCGTTGTTAGCAACTCCTACGAGCAGTACTTC. This encodes CSVVSNSYEQYF. The chain uses TRBV29-1 and TRBJ2-7, with D uncertain. Germline values: CDR1 SQVTM, CDR2 ANQGSEA. This CDR3 has 12 residues. V was shortened by 4 bases and J by 0 bases, with 7 bases between the two germline ends.

J is TRBJ2-5 and V is TRBV4-2; 12 positions match TRBD2. The J call may be in error: the DNA end matches TRBJ2-1 better. Germline assignment: CDR1 LGHNA and CDR2 YNFKEQ. The CDR3 consists of 15 residues. The CDR3 here is CASSLLAGGQETQFF. The CDR3 nucleotides are TGTGCCAGCAGCCTTCTAGCGGGGGGGCAAGAGACCCAGTTCTTC.

The chain combines TRBV28 with TRBJ1-2; perhaps TRBD1 as D (5 bases). Looked up from germline, CDR1 is MDHEN and CDR2 is SYDVKM. Trimming removed 10 bases at V and 0 bases at J, with 21 bases between. CDR3 size: 16 residues. CDR3 in amino acids: CAIKAGPISANYGYTF. The CDR3 nucleotides read TGTGCCATCAAAGCGGGGCCGATTTCAGCTAACTATGGCTACACCTTC.

This clonotype showed up just a few times. The chain links TRBV11-2 to TRBJ2-1, with 7 bases matching TRBD1. The CDR3 is made up of 16 amino acids. V was pared by 3 bases and J by 5 bases, with 10 bases of the junction left unmatched. In germline, CDR1 is SGHAT, CDR2 FQNNGV. The DNA of the CDR3 is TGTGCCAGCAGCTTGTCGGACAGGCTGATACACAATGAGCAGTTCTTC. This codes for CASSLSDRLIHNEQFF.

CDR3 residues: CASSYRLAETQYF. CDR3 coding DNA: TGTGCCAGCAGCTATCGACTAGCGGAGACCCAGTACTTC. The gene calls are TRBV2 and TRBJ2-5, with 8 bases that match TRBD2. V lost 6 bases, J lost 5 bases, and 5 bases stayed unmatched. The CDR3 is made up of 13 amino acids. From germline, CDR1 is SNHLY and CDR2 FYNNEI.

This CDR3 reads CSCAWAGANVLTF. CDR3 nucleotide sequence: TGCAGCTGCGCCTGGGCTGGGGCCAACGTCCTGACTTTC. V and J are TRBV29-1 and TRBJ2-6; D remains unclear. V lost 8 bases, J lost 2 bases, and 10 bases lay in between. Germline lookup yields CDR1 SQVTM and CDR2 ANQGSEA. CDR3 length: 13 amino acids.

CDR3 bases: TGTGCCAGCGGGGCTCAAAGGCCCCGAGACACCGGGGAGCTGTTTTTT. It specifies CASGAQRPRDTGELFF. The chain combines TRBV27 with TRBJ2-2; tentatively, D is TRBD1 (5 bases). CDR3 length: 16 amino acids. V lost 8 bases and J 3 bases, leaving 19 bases between the germline ends. Germline loops: CDR1 MNHEY, CDR2 SMNVEV (reference sequence).